One and the same sample provided the 20 T cell receptor beta chains below, sequenced in a study of CD8 T cells in Susac syndrome. The authors reverse transcribed roughly 0.5 to 1 ug RNA with random hexamers. Each CDR3 protein gets one entry after TCRdb re-called the immunoSEQ multiplex PCR reads with MiXCR. The repertoire includes around 270,000 distinct CDR3 sequences, about 91% of them detected once, and 0.18% sits in the top ten. The material sequenced was CD8+ T cells from PBMCs. These receptors all stem from a human donor with multiple sclerosis.

The genes are TRBV6-2 or TRBV6-3 and TRBJ2-7, with D unresolved. The V end was cut by 4 bases, the J end by 3 bases, with 10 bases between. The V gene's germline CDR1 is MNHEY and CDR2 SVGEGT. The CDR3 loop spans 13 amino acids. The CDR3 DNA follows: TGTGCCAGCAGTTCTAGGATTATCTACGAGCAGTACTTC. Translation gives CASSSRIIYEQYF.

The V call is TRBV4-1, the J call TRBJ2-5, with D possibly being TRBD1 (6 bases). V lost 1 base, J lost 0 bases, and 9 bases lay in between. The CDR3 has 15 amino acids. Germline values: CDR1 MGHRA, CDR2 YSYEKL. The CDR3 loop is CASSQAQGNQETQYF. The CDR3 nucleotides read TGCGCCAGCAGCCAAGCACAGGGAAACCAAGAGACCCAGTACTTC.

The chain has TRBV6-1 and TRBJ2-5; D may be TRBD2 (6 bases). The CDR3 spans 15 residues. Trimming cost V 6 bases and J 2 bases, with 16 bases left between them. CDR1 is MNHNS, CDR2 SASEGT, per germline. CDR3 DNA sequence: TGTGCCAGCAGCCTACTAGCCGACAGTCAAGAGACCCAGTACTTC. As protein: CASSLLADSQETQYF.

V usage is TRBV29-1 and J usage is TRBJ2-7, with no clear D. Trimming shortened V by 4 bases and J by 3 bases, and 7 bases separated the two germline ends. The germline CDR1 and CDR2 sequences are SQVTM and ANQGSEA. This CDR3 spans 11 amino acids. CDR3 DNA sequence: TGCAGCGTTGTAGACAACTACGAGCAGTACTTC. Residues: CSVVDNYEQYF.

The rearrangement joins TRBV30 to TRBJ1-2, with D unresolved. CDR1 GTSNPN and CDR2 SVGIG come from the germline V gene (reference sequence). The CDR3 totals 10 residues. V was clipped by 1 base and J by 7 bases, with 4 bases between them. CDR3 sequence: CAWSAGGYTF. The CDR3, as DNA: TGTGCCTGGAGTGCCGGTGGCTACACCTTC.

V usage is TRBV28 and J usage is TRBJ2-7, with 10 positions matching TRBD2. From germline, CDR1 is MDHEN and CDR2 SYDVKM. V gave up 5 bases and J gave up 3 bases; unmatched junction bases: 4. This CDR3 comprises 14 residues. In DNA form, the CDR3 reads TGTGCCAGCAGTGGACCTAGCGGGAGCTACGAGCAGTACTTC. Protein sequence: CASSGPSGSYEQYF. Looking up the rest from reference TRBV28 and TRBJ2-7 gives the full variable domain: DVKVTQSSRYLVKRTGEKVFLECVQDMDHENMFWYRQDPGLGLRLIYFSYDVKMKEKGDIPEGYSVSREKKERFSLILESASTNQTSMYLCASSGPSGSYEQYFGPGTRLTVT.

J is TRBJ2-7 and V is TRBV4-2; D is undetermined. The V gene's germline CDR1 is LGHNA and CDR2 YNFKEQ. V lost 5 bases and J lost 5, with 13 bases in between. CDR3 size: 13 residues. This CDR3 reads CASSSEPRNEQYF. CDR3 DNA sequence: TGTGCCAGCAGCTCAGAACCGAGAAACGAGCAGTACTTC.

The gene calls are TRBV7-2 and TRBJ2-7, with D possibly matching TRBD2 (5 bases). Germline V gives CDR1 SGHTA, CDR2 FQGNSA. This CDR3 region has 17 residues. Trimming left V 5 bases short and J 7 bases short, with 27 bases between. This CDR3 reads CASSPLGFSRDSGEQYF. The DNA of the CDR3 is TGTGCCAGCAGCCCCCTGGGGTTTAGCCGAGACTCGGGGGAGCAGTACTTC.

The V gene is TRBV4-3, the J gene TRBJ1-1; no reliable D call. V was pared by 0 bases and J by 2 bases, with 13 bases between. Germline V lookup: CDR1 LGHNA, CDR2 YSLEER. CDR3 length equals 16 residues. CDR3 in amino acids: CASSQDHMGPNTEAFF. CDR3 nucleotides: TGCGCCAGCAGCCAAGATCACATGGGTCCTAACACTGAAGCTTTCTTT.

The chain employs TRBV27 and TRBJ1-1; D unresolved. There are 13 residues in the CDR3. V lost 1 base and J lost 3, with 6 bases in between. CDR1 and CDR2 from the germline V gene are MNHEY and SMNVEV (reference sequence). CDR3 DNA sequence: TGTGCCAGCAGTTTATACGTATACACTGAAGCTTTCTTT. This codes for CASSLYVYTEAFF.

Of note for this clonotype: A read error may produce the germline difference seen at one junction end. This CDR3 is CASTYHRSYEQYF. CDR3 nucleotides: TGTGCCAGCACTTACCACAGATCCTACGAGCAGTACTTC. The V call is TRBV6-2 or TRBV6-3, the J call TRBJ2-7; D remains ambiguous. The CDR3 has 13 amino acids. Germline V gene data show CDR1 as MNHEY and CDR2 as SVGEGT.

This clonotype was counted between two and nine times. This sequence joins TRBV5-4 and TRBJ2-3, with a weak D call TRBD2 (5 bases). Trimming removed 3 bases from V and 0 bases from J, with 14 bases in between. CDR3 length equals 16 residues. Per germline, CDR1 SGHNT and CDR2 YYREEE (reference sequence). CDR3 in DNA: TGTGCCAGCAGCTCGACCCCCCGCGGGAGCACAGATACGCAGTATTTT. Its protein product is CASSSTPRGSTDTQYF.

The chain has TRBV7-2 and TRBJ2-5; TRBD1 agrees at 9 bases. The CDR3 contains 17 residues. V shed 1 base and J 3 bases; nucleotides not matched to a gene: 9. Germline V gene lookup returns CDR1 SGHTA and CDR2 FQGNSA. Here the CDR3 reads CASSLVRDTGGEETQYF. CDR3 sequence (DNA): TGTGCCAGCAGCTTAGTGAGGGATACAGGGGGCGAAGAGACCCAGTACTTC.

The chain recombines TRBV15 with TRBJ1-4; D gene uncertain. V was shortened by 1 base and J by 1 base, with 7 bases between the two germline ends. Looked up from germline, CDR1 is LNHNV and CDR2 is YYDKDF (reference sequence). This CDR3 has 15 amino acids. The CDR3 sequence is CATSRVEGTNEKLFF. CDR3 nucleotides: TGTGCCACCAGCAGAGTAGAGGGAACTAATGAAAAACTGTTTTTT.

The rearrangement joins TRBV9 to TRBJ2-3; 11 nucleotides match TRBD2. The V and J ends lost 3 bases and 2 bases, in that order; junction bases with no gene match: 5. Germline values: CDR1 SGDLS, CDR2 YYNGEE. The CDR3 totals 16 residues. The CDR3 reads CASSGPTSGATDTQYF. The CDR3, as DNA: TGTGCCAGCAGCGGACCGACTAGCGGGGCCACAGATACGCAGTATTTT. The complete variable domain, with remaining parts taken from reference TRBV9 and TRBJ2-3, reads DSGVTQTPKHLITATGQRVTLRCSPRSGDLSVYWYQQSLDQGLQFLIQYYNGEERAKGNILERFSAQQFPDLHSELNLSSLELGDSALYFCASSGPTSGATDTQYFGPGTRLTVL.

This chain links TRBV2 with TRBJ2-3; TRBD2 matches at 11 bases. This CDR3 spans 18 amino acids. CDR1 and CDR2 (germline): SNHLY, FYNNEI. With 10 bases clipped from V and 0 bases from J, the junction kept 15 bases outside the gene matches. The CDR3 bases are TGTGCCACCCCCCCTGGTAGCGGGGGGGTAGCTAGCACAGATACGCAGTATTTT. The encoded protein is CATPPGSGGVASTDTQYF.

V gene TRBV29-1 combines with J gene TRBJ2-2; no definite D call. Trimming removed 4 bases from V and 4 bases from J, with 10 bases in between. This CDR3 comprises 13 residues. Germline loops: CDR1 SQVTM, CDR2 ANQGSEA. In DNA, the CDR3 is TGCAGCGTTGCCGCTTCGGTCACCGGGGAGCTGTTTTTT. Its protein is CSVAASVTGELFF.

This clonotype was recorded a few times. The chain has TRBV6-4 and TRBJ2-1, with TRBD1 matching 11 bases. CDR1 MRHNA and CDR2 SNTAGT come from the germline V gene. Trimming removed 5 bases from V and 6 bases from J; junction bases left unmatched: 9. The CDR3 is 16 residues long. CDR3 region: CASSSGQGAESNEQFF. DNA of the CDR3: TGTGCCAGCAGTTCCGGACAGGGGGCCGAATCCAATGAGCAGTTCTTC.

The V gene is TRBV5-4, the J gene TRBJ2-5; 11 nucleotides align to TRBD1. Per the germline V gene, CDR1 is SGHNT and CDR2 is YYREEE (reference sequence). This CDR3 contains 17 residues. With V trimmed by 4 bases and J by 5 bases, 13 bases remained unmatched. The CDR3 protein is CASSNQGWGQGGETQYF. As DNA, the CDR3 is TGTGCCAGCAGCAACCAAGGTTGGGGACAGGGGGGCGAGACCCAGTACTTC.

This chain joins TRBV28 and TRBJ2-5; 8 nucleotides align to TRBD1. Trimming removed 3 bases from V and 4 bases from J; junction bases left unmatched: 4. From germline, CDR1 is MDHEN and CDR2 SYDVKM. This CDR3 contains 14 residues. DNA of the CDR3: TGTGCCAGCAGTTTTTGGACAGGGAGAGAGACCCAGTACTTC. It specifies CASSFWTGRETQYF.